These 25 T cell receptor beta chains were all obtained from the same sample, sequenced in a study of T cell repertoires in cytomegalovirus infection (dated by TCRdb to 2018 to 2020). Sequencing took place on an Illumina HiSeq 1500. The raw public reads went through TCRdb reprocessing: fastp at Q25, MiXCR clone calling, in-frame beta chains kept. Rows are combined by CDR3 protein, so each entry shows the most common genes and DNA. The sample has about 160,000 distinct CDR3 sequences on record, about 22% of them singletons. The ten most abundant clones make up 25% of the sample. This specimen's treatment or condition label, interpreted: in vitro stimulation with specific CMV peptide epitopes to enrich CMV-specific T cells. These receptors have no known antigen. This specimen was CD8+ T cells from cultured PBMCs, taken from culture after CMV antigen stimulation. The receptors here all came from a human donor in good health (CMV status not recorded). Some clones in this sample may be carry-over from other donors' samples.

In DNA form, the CDR3 reads TGTGCCAGCAGTTACATACAGGGTGGGAAGACCCAGTACTTC. Its translation: CASSYIQGGKTQYF. The chain recombines TRBV6-5 with TRBJ2-5, with D possibly matching TRBD1 (6 bases). The CDR3 length is 14 residues. V lost 2 bases to trimming and J lost 6 bases, with 13 bases between them. CDR1 and CDR2 (germline): MNHEY, SVGAGI.

The chain uses TRBV10-3 and TRBJ2-3; maybe TRBD1 (5 bases). Trimming took off 0 bases at V and 2 bases at J, with 6 bases between the two ends. This CDR3 has 14 amino acids. CDR1 is ENHRY and CDR2 is SYGVKD in the germline V gene. The CDR3, as DNA: TGTGCCATCAGTGAGTCACAGGCCACAGATACGCAGTATTTT. It translates to CAISESQATDTQYF.

This chain joins TRBV12-3 or TRBV12-4 and TRBJ1-1; D gene ambiguous. There are 13 residues in the CDR3. The V end was cut by 7 bases, the J end by 6 bases, with 15 bases between. The CDR3 spells CASILSRGAEAFF. The CDR3 DNA sequence: TGTGCCAGCATCCTATCCCGCGGCGCTGAAGCTTTCTTT.

The rearrangement links TRBV7-9 to TRBJ1-1; D not resolved. V lost 11 bases and J 1 base, leaving 11 bases between the germline ends. Germline assignment: CDR1 SEHNR and CDR2 FQNEAQ (reference sequence). This CDR3 region has 12 residues. CDR3 loop: CAGETGNTEAFF. For the CDR3, the DNA is TGTGCCGGAGAAACCGGGAACACTGAAGCTTTCTTT.

This clonotype was counted many times. The J gene is TRBJ2-1, the V gene TRBV7-8, with D perhaps matching TRBD2 (5 bases). With 1 base removed from V and 1 base from J, the gap between germline ends came to 8 bases. CDR3 length equals 15 residues. The germline gives CDR1 SGHVS, CDR2 FQNEAQ. This CDR3 is CASSLEGSSYNEQFF. As DNA, the CDR3 is TGTGCCAGCAGCTTAGAAGGGAGTTCCTACAATGAGCAGTTCTTC. Drawing the rest from reference TRBV7-8 and TRBJ2-1, the complete variable domain is GAGVSQSPRYKVAKRGQDVALRCDPISGHVSLFWYQQALGQGPEFLTYFQNEAQLDKSGLPSDRFFAERPEGSVSTLKIQRTQQEDSAVYLCASSLEGSSYNEQFFGPGTRLTVL.

The table lists this clonotype with many counts. The V gene is TRBV7-2, the J gene TRBJ1-2; 10 positions match TRBD1. Losses at the gene ends were 5 bases for V and 5 bases for J; bases not matched to a gene: 5. CDR1 is SGHTA and CDR2 is FQGNSA in the germline V gene. CDR3 length: 14 residues. The CDR3 nucleotides are TGTGCCAGCAGCGGGACAGGGGCCAGATATGGCTACACCTTC. This sequence encodes CASSGTGARYGYTF. The whole variable domain, remainder taken from reference TRBV7-2 and TRBJ1-2, is GAGVSQSPSNKVTEKGKDVELRCDPISGHTALYWYRQSLGQGLEFLIYFQGNSAPDKSGLPSDRFSAERTGGSVSTLTIQRTQQEDSAVYLCASSGTGARYGYTFGSGTRLTVV.

This clonotype was seen only a few times. The chain is built from TRBV7-6 and TRBJ1-1; no reliable D call. Germline CDR1 SGHVS, CDR2 FNYEAQ. The CDR3 contains 11 residues. Trimming cost V 2 bases and J 10 bases, with 8 bases left between them. The CDR3 sequence is CASSLYGIAFF. The CDR3 DNA reads as TGTGCCAGCAGCTTATACGGGATAGCTTTCTTT.

The chain combines TRBV6-6 with TRBJ2-7; D unresolved. The V gene lost 6 bases and the J gene lost 2 bases, with 8 bases spanning the gap. Germline CDR1 MNHNY, CDR2 SVGAGI (reference sequence). The CDR3 runs 12 residues. CDR3 amino acids: CASRRIPYEQYF. DNA of the CDR3: TGTGCCAGCAGGAGGATACCCTACGAGCAGTACTTC.

The chain carries TRBV11-2 and TRBJ2-1; D is undetermined. With 1 base removed from V and 8 bases from J, the gap between germline ends came to 9 bases. Germline CDR1 SGHAT, CDR2 FQNNGV. The CDR3 is 13 residues long. CDR3 in amino acids: CASSLGGIDEQFF. CDR3 sequence (DNA): TGTGCCAGCAGCTTAGGGGGTATTGATGAGCAGTTCTTC.

This clonotype was seen a handful of times. The gene calls are TRBV7-9 and TRBJ1-2; 7 bases line up with TRBD1. Losses at the gene ends were 4 bases for V and 0 bases for J; bases not matched to a gene: 8. This CDR3 has 16 residues. Germline V gene lookup returns CDR1 SEHNR and CDR2 FQNEAQ (reference sequence). The CDR3 DNA follows: TGTGCCAGCAGCTCTGGGACAGCTCTGACTAACTATGGCTACACCTTC. It specifies CASSSGTALTNYGYTF.

This clonotype was detected only a few times. This chain links TRBV7-8 with TRBJ1-6, with D perhaps matching TRBD1 (5 bases). Per the germline V gene, CDR1 is SGHVS and CDR2 is FQNEAQ. This CDR3 region has 16 residues. The V and J ends lost 0 bases and 7 bases respectively, with 13 bases between them. The CDR3 DNA follows: TGTGCCAGCAGCTTAGCGCGGGGCGGCAGGAATTCACCCCTCCACTTT. Protein sequence: CASSLARGGRNSPLHF.

The V and J genes are TRBV7-9 and TRBJ2-7; no clear D. The CDR3 contains 15 residues. The germline V gene encodes CDR1 SEHNR and CDR2 FQNEAQ (reference sequence). V was shortened by 5 bases and J by 2 bases, with 16 bases between the two germline ends. The CDR3 DNA follows: TGTGCCAGCAGCCTCTATGAGTCAGCTACCTACGAGCAGTACTTC. Encoded protein: CASSLYESATYEQYF.

The chain couples TRBV11-2 to TRBJ2-3, with 9 bases aligning to TRBD2. Germline loops: CDR1 SGHAT, CDR2 FQNNGV. Germline trimming cut 2 bases from V and 2 bases from J; bases unmatched to any gene: 2. CDR3 length: 15 amino acids. CDR3 DNA: TGTGCCAGCAGCTTAACTAGCGGGCTCACAGATACGCAGTATTTT. The encoded protein is CASSLTSGLTDTQYF.

This clonotype was counted a few times. The V and J genes are TRBV7-6 and TRBJ2-5; 8 bases map to TRBD1. Looked up from germline, CDR1 is SGHVS and CDR2 is FNYEAQ. The V and J ends lost 5 bases and 2 bases, in that order; junction bases with no gene match: 4. The CDR3 loop spans 14 amino acids. The CDR3 nucleotides read TGTGCCAGCAGCCTGACAGGGGAGCAAGAGACCCAGTACTTC. This gives the protein CASSLTGEQETQYF.

This clonotype was counted only a few times. This chain uses TRBV7-2 with TRBJ2-7; D unclear. CDR3 length: 12 amino acids. Trimming stripped 5 bases from V and 4 bases from J, with 9 bases between. Germline V CDR1 and CDR2: SGHTA, FQGNSA. The CDR3 loop is CASSPHRYEQYF. The CDR3 region has the DNA TGTGCCAGCAGCCCTCATCGGTACGAGCAGTACTTC. Variable domain in full (rest from reference TRBV7-2 and TRBJ2-7): GAGVSQSPSNKVTEKGKDVELRCDPISGHTALYWYRQSLGQGLEFLIYFQGNSAPDKSGLPSDRFSAERTGGSVSTLTIQRTQQEDSAVYLCASSPHRYEQYFGPGTRLTVT.

This clonotype was observed a few times. The chain combines TRBV7-2 with TRBJ2-1; a weak D match, TRBD1 (6 bases). V was clipped by 2 bases and J by 8 bases, with 13 bases between them. Per the germline V gene, CDR1 is SGHTA and CDR2 is FQGNSA. The CDR3 covers 14 residues. DNA of the CDR3: TGTGCCAGCAGCTTAACTCAGGGGCTGGATGAGCAGTTCTTC. This codes for CASSLTQGLDEQFF.

In its sample, this clonotype was seen many times. The rearrangement uses TRBV4-1 and TRBJ1-1; the D gene is possibly TRBD1 (5 bases). V was pared by 1 base and J by 3 bases, with 12 bases between. Per the germline V gene, CDR1 is MGHRA and CDR2 is YSYEKL. The CDR3 has 15 residues. The CDR3 protein is CASSQAGRQYTEAFF. The CDR3 DNA sequence: TGCGCCAGCAGCCAAGCCGGACGACAGTACACTGAAGCTTTCTTT.

This clonotype has only a few counts. The genes are TRBV4-3 and TRBJ2-1; 12 bases line up with TRBD1. The J segment lost 7 bases and the V segment lost 4 bases, leaving 5 bases of the junction unmatched. Germline V lookup: CDR1 LGHNA, CDR2 YSLEER. The CDR3 has 15 residues. CDR3 coding DNA: TGCGCCAGCAGCCGAGGGACAGGGGGCTTTAATGAGCAGTTCTTC. Amino acid sequence: CASSRGTGGFNEQFF.

The chain employs TRBV12-3 or TRBV12-4 and TRBJ2-1; a weak D match, TRBD1 (6 bases). Trimming stripped 6 bases from V and 9 bases from J, with 18 bases between. This CDR3 contains 14 residues. CDR3 loop: CASRDNTGLGEQFF. The CDR3 DNA reads TGTGCCAGCAGGGATAATACAGGGCTCGGTGAGCAGTTCTTC.

The sample holds a few counts of this clonotype. The chain joins TRBV7-2 to TRBJ2-7; D may be TRBD1 or TRBD2 (5 bases each). CDR3 length: 15 amino acids. Between the trimmed V and J ends, which lost 0 bases and 5 bases, there was a span of 14 bases. In germline, CDR1 is SGHTA, CDR2 FQGNSA. The CDR3 DNA reads TGTGCCAGCAGCTTAGCCGGGACCCCGAAGGACGAGCAGTACTTC. This translates into CASSLAGTPKDEQYF.

V and J are TRBV6-5 and TRBJ1-1, with TRBD1 identical over 8 bases. CDR1 and CDR2 (germline): MNHEY, SVGAGI. The V segment lost 0 bases and the J segment 9 bases; nucleotides outside the gene matches: 18. The CDR3 covers 18 residues. The CDR3 nucleotides read TGTGCCAGCAGTTACTCCCCCGGTCGGGACAGGAATCCCATGAAAGCTTTCTTT. Encoded protein: CASSYSPGRDRNPMKAFF.

This clonotype was seen a handful of times. V gene TRBV29-1 combines with J gene TRBJ1-2; maybe TRBD1 (6 bases). The CDR3 is made up of 11 amino acids. CDR1 SQVTM and CDR2 ANQGSEA come from the germline V gene. Trimming left V 5 bases short and J 8 bases short, with 12 bases between. CDR3 residues: CSVRGRKGYTF. The DNA of the CDR3 is TGCAGCGTTCGGGGGCGCAAGGGCTACACCTTC.

This clonotype was observed once. In DNA, the CDR3 is TGTGCCAGCACCGACACTTACATGAACACTGAAGCTTTCTTT. It codes for CASTDTYMNTEAFF. J is TRBJ1-1 and V is TRBV6-2 or TRBV6-3, with D unresolved. V was clipped by 7 bases and J by 0 bases, with 12 bases between them. Looked up from germline, CDR1 is MNHEY and CDR2 is SVGEGT. CDR3 length equals 14 residues.

This sequence joins TRBV7-9 and TRBJ1-2, with D maybe TRBD1 (6 bases). CDR1 SEHNR and CDR2 FQNEAQ come from the germline V gene (reference sequence). Trimming stripped 5 bases from V and 4 bases from J, with 20 bases between. This CDR3 has 16 amino acids. The CDR3 loop reads CASSPLSNGGVYGYTF. CDR3 DNA sequence: TGTGCCAGCAGCCCCTTAAGCAATGGGGGCGTCTATGGCTACACCTTC.

The J gene is TRBJ2-1, the V gene TRBV4-1; the D gene is possibly TRBD2 (5 bases). Per germline, CDR1 MGHRA and CDR2 YSYEKL. The length of the CDR3 is 19 residues. Trimming took 0 bases from V and 10 from J, leaving 28 bases between them. The DNA of the CDR3 is TGCGCCAGCAGCCAAGAGGCCGGTGACCGAGGTCGGAGGCATACGGAGCAGTTCTTC. This sequence encodes CASSQEAGDRGRRHTEQFF.